The present T cell receptor beta chain was sequenced within a study of T-cell memory formation after mild COVID-19. Overall study: Clusters were largely donor specific. Study outcomes and limitations: Confirmation of SARS-CoV-2 specificity was lacking for second-wave clones peaking day 37.

V lost 3 bases, J lost 0 bases, and 15 bases lay in between. Germline V gene sequence: CDR1 LGHNA, CDR2 YSLEER. The CDR3 length is 17 residues. Note on this clonotype: Its target is unknown.

The authors produced TCR alpha and TCR beta cDNA libraries with sample barcodes and UMIs by 5'RACE using constant-segment primers. TCRdb independently ran MiXCR on the 5' RACE reads; one entry per CDR3 protein. The table has 65,000 to 95,000 distinct CDR3 sequences, about 13% seen once. Sequencing input: PBMCs or a T cell subset sorted from them (not recorded which). The clonotype comes from a man younger than 30 who had mild COVID-19 (a few samples of this study predate the infection). Cell type and time point are not known. The chain uses TRBV4-3 and TRBJ2-1; tentatively, D is TRBD2 (6 bases). In nucleotides, the CDR3 is TGCGCCAGCAGCCACCGCACGGGACTCAGCTCCTACAATGAGCAGTTCTTC. Translation: CASSHRTGLSSYNEQFF.